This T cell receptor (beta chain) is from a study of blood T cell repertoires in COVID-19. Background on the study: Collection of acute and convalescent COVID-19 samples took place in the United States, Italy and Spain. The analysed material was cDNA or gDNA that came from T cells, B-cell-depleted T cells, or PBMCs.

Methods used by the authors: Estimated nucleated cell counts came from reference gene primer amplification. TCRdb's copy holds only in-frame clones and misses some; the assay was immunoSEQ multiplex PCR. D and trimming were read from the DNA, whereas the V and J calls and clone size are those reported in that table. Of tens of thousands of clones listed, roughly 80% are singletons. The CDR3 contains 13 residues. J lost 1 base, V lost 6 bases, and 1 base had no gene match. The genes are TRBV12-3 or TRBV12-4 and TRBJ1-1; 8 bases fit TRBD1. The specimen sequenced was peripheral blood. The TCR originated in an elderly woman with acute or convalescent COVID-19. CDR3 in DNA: TGTGCCAGCAGGGACAGGGAGAACACTGAAGCTTTCTTT. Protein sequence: CASRDRENTEAFF.